The sample holds a few counts of the clone carrying this T cell receptor beta chain. Its antigen is as yet unknown. Deletions cut 6 bases from V and 5 bases from J, with 13 bases between. The CDR3 contains 13 residues. The data were obtained in a study of T cells in Graves' hyperthyroidism and ophthalmopathy. Patients were excluded because of uncontrolled infection, other autoimmune disease, pregnancy or lactation. Thyroid ultrasound, orbital computed tomography, clinical symptoms, and serum thyroxine and TRAb underpinned diagnoses. Amplification of TCR beta CDR3 regions used RNA as the template. The HTBI primer set drove a first-round RT-PCR of the TCR CDR3. TCRdb independently ran MiXCR on the multiplex PCR reads; one entry per CDR3 protein. Among hundreds of thousands of distinct CDR3 sequences listed, 24% were seen once. Study-wide findings and caveats: It was a median 6.5 months before onset that the model predicted ophthalmopathy.

The sequence came from a woman aged 25 to 39 with Graves' ophthalmopathy. This chain connects TRBV12-3 or TRBV12-4 to TRBJ1-1, with D possibly matching TRBD1 (6 bases). Sequencing input: blood. For the CDR3, the DNA is TGTGCCAGCAGAGCAGGGGTGGGAACTGAAGCTTTCTTT. Amino acids: CASRAGVGTEAFF.